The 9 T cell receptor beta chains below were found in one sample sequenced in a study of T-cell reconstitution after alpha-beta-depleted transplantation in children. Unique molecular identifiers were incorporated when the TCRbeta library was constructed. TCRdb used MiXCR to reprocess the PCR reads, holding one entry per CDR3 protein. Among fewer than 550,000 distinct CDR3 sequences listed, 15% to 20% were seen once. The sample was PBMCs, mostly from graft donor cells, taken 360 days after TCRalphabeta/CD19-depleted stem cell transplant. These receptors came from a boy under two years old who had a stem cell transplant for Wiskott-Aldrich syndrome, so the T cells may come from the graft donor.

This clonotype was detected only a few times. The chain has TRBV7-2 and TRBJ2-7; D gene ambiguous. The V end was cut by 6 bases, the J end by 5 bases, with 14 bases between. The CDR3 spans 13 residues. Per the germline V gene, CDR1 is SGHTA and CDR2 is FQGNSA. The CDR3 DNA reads TGTGCCAGCAGTCCAGTAGTCCGGGACGAGCAGTACTTC. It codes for CASSPVVRDEQYF. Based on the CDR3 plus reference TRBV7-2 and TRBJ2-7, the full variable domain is GAGVSQSPSNKVTEKGKDVELRCDPISGHTALYWYRQSLGQGLEFLIYFQGNSAPDKSGLPSDRFSAERTGGSVSTLTIQRTQQEDSAVYLCASSPVVRDEQYFGPGTRLTVT.

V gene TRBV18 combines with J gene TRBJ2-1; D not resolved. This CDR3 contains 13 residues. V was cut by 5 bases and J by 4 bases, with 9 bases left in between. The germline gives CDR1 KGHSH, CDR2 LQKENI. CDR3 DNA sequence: TGTGCCAGCTCATCGCTAGTTTACAATGAGCAGTTCTTC. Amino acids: CASSSLVYNEQFF.

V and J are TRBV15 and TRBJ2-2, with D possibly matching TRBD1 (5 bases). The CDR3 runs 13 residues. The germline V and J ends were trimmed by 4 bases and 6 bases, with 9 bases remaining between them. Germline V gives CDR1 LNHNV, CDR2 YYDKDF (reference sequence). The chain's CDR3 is CATSKGAAGELFF. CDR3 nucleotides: TGTGCCACCAGCAAAGGGGCGGCCGGGGAGCTGTTTTTT. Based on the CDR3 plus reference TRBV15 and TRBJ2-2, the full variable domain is DAMVIQNPRYQVTQFGKPVTLSCSQTLNHNVMYWYQQKSSQAPKLLFHYYDKDFNNEADTPDNFQSRRPNTSFCFLDIRSPGLGDTAMYLCATSKGAAGELFFGEGSRLTVL.

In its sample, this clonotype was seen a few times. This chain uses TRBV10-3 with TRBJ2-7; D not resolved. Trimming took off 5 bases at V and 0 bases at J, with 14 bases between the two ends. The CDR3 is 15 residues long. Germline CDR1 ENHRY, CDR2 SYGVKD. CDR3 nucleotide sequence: TGTGCCATCAGTATCGACCGAAAGAGCTCCTACGAGCAGTACTTC. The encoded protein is CAISIDRKSSYEQYF.

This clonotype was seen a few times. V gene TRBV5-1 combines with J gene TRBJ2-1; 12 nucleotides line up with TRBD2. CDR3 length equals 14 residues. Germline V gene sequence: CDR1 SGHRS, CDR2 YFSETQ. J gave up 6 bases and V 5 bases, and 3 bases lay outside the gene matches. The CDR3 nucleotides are TGCGCCAGCAGAGGACTAGCGGGGTTCAATGAGCAGTTCTTC. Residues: CASRGLAGFNEQFF.

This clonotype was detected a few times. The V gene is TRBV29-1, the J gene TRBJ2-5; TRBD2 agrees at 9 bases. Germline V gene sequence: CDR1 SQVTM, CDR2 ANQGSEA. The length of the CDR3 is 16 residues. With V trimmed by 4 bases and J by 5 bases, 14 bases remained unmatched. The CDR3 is CSVAASGVIRWETQYF. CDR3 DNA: TGCAGCGTTGCGGCTAGCGGGGTAATAAGGTGGGAGACCCAGTACTTC.

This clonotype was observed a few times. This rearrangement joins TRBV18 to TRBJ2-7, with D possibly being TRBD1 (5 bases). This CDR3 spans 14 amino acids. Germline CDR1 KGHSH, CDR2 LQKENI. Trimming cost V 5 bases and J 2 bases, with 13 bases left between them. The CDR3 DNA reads TGTGCCAGCTCATCGGACATTCAGACCTACGAGCAGTACTTC. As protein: CASSSDIQTYEQYF. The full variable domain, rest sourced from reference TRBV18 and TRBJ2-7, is NAGVMQNPRHLVRRRGQEARLRCSPMKGHSHVYWYRQLPEEGLKFMVYLQKENIIDESGMPKERFSAEFPKEGPSILRIQQVVRGDSAAYFCASSSDIQTYEQYFGPGTRLTVT.

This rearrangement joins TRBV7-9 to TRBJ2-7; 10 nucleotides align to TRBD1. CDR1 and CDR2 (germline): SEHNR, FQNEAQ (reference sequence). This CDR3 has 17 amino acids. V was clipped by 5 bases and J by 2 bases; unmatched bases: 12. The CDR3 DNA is TGTGCCAGCAGCCCCCAGCCGGGACAGGGGACGGCCTACGAGCAGTACTTC. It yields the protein CASSPQPGQGTAYEQYF.

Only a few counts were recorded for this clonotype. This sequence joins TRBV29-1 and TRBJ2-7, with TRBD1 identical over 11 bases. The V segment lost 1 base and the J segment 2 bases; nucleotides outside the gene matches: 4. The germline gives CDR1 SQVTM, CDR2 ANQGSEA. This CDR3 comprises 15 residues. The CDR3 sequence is CSVEGGGQGAYEQYF. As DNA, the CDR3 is TGCAGCGTTGAAGGGGGGGGACAGGGGGCCTACGAGCAGTACTTC.